The 11 T cell receptor beta chains below come from one sample, sequenced in a study of CD8 T cells in ankylosing spondylitis. Study-wide findings and caveats: Roughly eight highly homologous variants made up a TCR beta motif, and this motif appeared characteristic of ankylosing spondylitis blood.

These receptors' antigens are unknown. TCRdb recomputed calls from the 5' RACE reads with MiXCR, one row per CDR3 protein. The sample shows more than 650,000 distinct CDR3 sequences, about 12% of them seen only once. Sample: blood, either unsorted or a sorted T cell fraction (not recorded which). These TCRs come from a male donor with ankylosing spondylitis.

This clonotype occurred a few times. V usage is TRBV28 and J usage is TRBJ1-5; D is perhaps TRBD1 (6 bases). The CDR3 has 18 amino acids. V was pared by 2 bases and J by 2 bases, with 19 bases between. CDR1 is MDHEN, CDR2 SYDVKM, per germline. The CDR3 here is CASSLIGGTGNRNQPQHF. The CDR3 DNA reads as TGTGCCAGCAGTTTAATTGGGGGTACAGGGAACCGCAATCAGCCCCAGCATTTT.

The chain employs TRBV28 and TRBJ2-7, with TRBD2 matching over 10 bases. Germline assignment: CDR1 MDHEN and CDR2 SYDVKM. The ends lost 2 bases at V and 3 bases at J; junction bases unmatched: 10. This CDR3 has 17 residues. CDR3 bases: TGTGCCAGCAGTTTAAGCCCTAGCGGGAGCCTCGTCTACGAGCAGTACTTC. Amino acids: CASSLSPSGSLVYEQYF.

In its sample, this clonotype was seen a few times. The chain employs TRBV6-2 or TRBV6-3 and TRBJ2-7; a weak D match, TRBD1 (6 bases). This CDR3 contains 15 residues. The V gene lost 5 bases and the J gene lost 4 bases, with 18 bases spanning the gap. CDR1 and CDR2 (germline): MNHEY, SVGEGT. The CDR3: CASSDLNDRPYEQYF. DNA of the CDR3: TGTGCCAGCAGTGACCTTAACGACAGGCCATACGAGCAGTACTTC.

This clonotype was detected a few times. This chain uses TRBV2 with TRBJ2-7; 8 bases align to TRBD1. Trimming at V came to 2 bases and at J to 1 base, leaving 1 base not matched to a gene. Germline assignment: CDR1 SNHLY and CDR2 FYNNEI. This CDR3 is built from 14 residues. The CDR3 here is CASSEWDRSYEQYF. CDR3 nucleotide sequence: TGTGCCAGCAGTGAATGGGACAGGTCCTACGAGCAGTACTTC.

This chain uses TRBV28 with TRBJ2-7; maybe TRBD2 (5 bases). Germline V gene lookup returns CDR1 MDHEN and CDR2 SYDVKM. The length of the CDR3 is 17 residues. Trimming stripped 6 bases from V and 0 bases from J, with 21 bases between. This CDR3 is CASRSGLASFFSYEQYF. The DNA for the CDR3 is TGTGCCAGCAGGTCTGGGCTAGCCAGTTTCTTCTCCTACGAGCAGTACTTC. Full variable domain (missing parts from reference TRBV28 and TRBJ2-7): DVKVTQSSRYLVKRTGEKVFLECVQDMDHENMFWYRQDPGLGLRLIYFSYDVKMKEKGDIPEGYSVSREKKERFSLILESASTNQTSMYLCASRSGLASFFSYEQYFGPGTRLTVT.

V is TRBV27 and J is TRBJ2-1; D might be TRBD2 (6 bases). This CDR3 region has 14 residues. Per germline, CDR1 MNHEY and CDR2 SMNVEV (reference sequence). Trimming took off 10 bases at V and 0 bases at J, with 13 bases between the two ends. The CDR3 nucleotides read TGTGCCACCCGCGCGGGGAACTCCTACAATGAGCAGTTCTTC. This sequence encodes CATRAGNSYNEQFF.

This clonotype has ten or more counts. The chain couples TRBV11-2 to TRBJ2-2, with D uncertain. CDR1 and CDR2 (germline): SGHAT, FQNNGV. This CDR3 region has 14 residues. V was pared by 3 bases and J by 3 bases, with 8 bases between. The DNA for the CDR3 is TGTGCCAGCAGCTTGAGCAGATACACCGGGGAGCTGTTTTTT. It specifies CASSLSRYTGELFF.

This clonotype was detected ten times or more. The V gene is TRBV20-1, the J gene TRBJ2-7; 8 bases agree with TRBD2. CDR1 is DFQATT, CDR2 SNEGSKA, per germline (reference sequence). CDR3 length equals 16 residues. V was pared by 2 bases and J by 7 bases, with 16 bases of the junction left unmatched. CDR3 bases: TGCAGTGCTAGATGGGTAGCGGGATCATTTTCTGGGGAGCAGTACTTC. It specifies CSARWVAGSFSGEQYF.

The CDR3, as DNA: TGTGCCAGCAAACCCCGGGGTAGCGGAACCTACGAGCAGTACTTC. It codes for CASKPRGSGTYEQYF. The chain joins TRBV28 to TRBJ2-7; a possible D gene is TRBD2 (6 bases). The CDR3 is made up of 15 amino acids. CDR1 is MDHEN and CDR2 is SYDVKM in the germline V gene. V dropped 7 bases and J dropped 2 bases, with 18 bases sitting between them. Complete variable domain (other parts from reference TRBV28 and TRBJ2-7): DVKVTQSSRYLVKRTGEKVFLECVQDMDHENMFWYRQDPGLGLRLIYFSYDVKMKEKGDIPEGYSVSREKKERFSLILESASTNQTSMYLCASKPRGSGTYEQYFGPGTRLTVT.

This clonotype was counted only a few times. This chain uses TRBV19 with TRBJ1-1, with 9 bases aligning to TRBD1. From germline, CDR1 is LNHDA and CDR2 SQIVND (reference sequence). The V and J ends lost 9 bases and 1 base, in that order; junction bases with no gene match: 9. The CDR3 has 15 residues. The DNA for the CDR3 is TGTGCCAGCAGCCGTTTGGGACAGGGGAACACTGAAGCTTTCTTT. Protein: CASSRLGQGNTEAFF.

The chain has TRBV20-1 and TRBJ2-7; 9 nucleotides match TRBD2. The CDR3 is 16 amino acids. Germline loops: CDR1 DFQATT, CDR2 SNEGSKA (reference sequence). After removal of 2 bases from V and 2 bases from J, the junction contained 10 bases not matched to a gene. For the CDR3, the DNA is TGCAGTGCTAGACAGATTCGAGCGGGGGGCACCTACGAGCAGTACTTC. Its translation: CSARQIRAGGTYEQYF.